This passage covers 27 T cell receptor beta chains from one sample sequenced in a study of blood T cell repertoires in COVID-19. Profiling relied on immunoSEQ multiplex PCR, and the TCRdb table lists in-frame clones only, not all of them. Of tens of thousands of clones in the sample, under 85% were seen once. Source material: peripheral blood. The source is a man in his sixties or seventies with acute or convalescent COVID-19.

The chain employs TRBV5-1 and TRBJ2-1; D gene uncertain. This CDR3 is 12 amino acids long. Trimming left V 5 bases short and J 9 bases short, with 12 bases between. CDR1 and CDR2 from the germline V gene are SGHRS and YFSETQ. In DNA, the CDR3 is TGCGCCAGCAGTCAAAGCACCTTTGAGCAGTTCTTC. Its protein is CASSQSTFEQFF.

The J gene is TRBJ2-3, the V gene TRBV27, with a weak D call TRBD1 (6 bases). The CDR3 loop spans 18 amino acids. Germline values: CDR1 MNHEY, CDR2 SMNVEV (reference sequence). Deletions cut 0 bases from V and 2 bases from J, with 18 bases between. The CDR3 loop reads CASSLSIGGRVYTDTQYF. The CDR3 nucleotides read TGTGCCAGCAGTTTATCGATAGGGGGTCGGGTTTACACAGATACGCAGTATTTT.

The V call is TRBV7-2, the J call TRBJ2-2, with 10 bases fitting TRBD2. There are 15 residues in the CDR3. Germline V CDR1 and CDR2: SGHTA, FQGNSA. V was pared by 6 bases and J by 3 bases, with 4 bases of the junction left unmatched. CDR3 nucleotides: TGTGCCAGCAGTTCTCTAGCGGGAGACACCGGGGAGCTGTTTTTT. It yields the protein CASSSLAGDTGELFF.

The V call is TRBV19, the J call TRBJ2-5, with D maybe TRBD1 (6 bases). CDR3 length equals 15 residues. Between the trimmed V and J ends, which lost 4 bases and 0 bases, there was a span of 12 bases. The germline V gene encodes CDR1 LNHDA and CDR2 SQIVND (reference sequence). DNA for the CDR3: TGTGCCAGTAGTAAAGGGGGTACTGACCAAGAGACCCAGTACTTC. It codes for CASSKGGTDQETQYF.

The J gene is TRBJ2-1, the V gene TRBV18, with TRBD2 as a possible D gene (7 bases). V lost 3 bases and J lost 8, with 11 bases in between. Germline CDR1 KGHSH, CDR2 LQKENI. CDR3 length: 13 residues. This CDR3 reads CASSPGGPDEQFF. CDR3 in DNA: TGTGCCAGCTCACCGGGGGGGCCCGATGAGCAGTTCTTC.

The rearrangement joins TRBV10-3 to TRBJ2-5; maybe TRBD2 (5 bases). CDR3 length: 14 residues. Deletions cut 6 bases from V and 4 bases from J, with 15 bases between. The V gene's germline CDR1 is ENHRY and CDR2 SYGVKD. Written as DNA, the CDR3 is TGTGCCATCAGCAGACCCGCGGAGGTAGAGACCCAGTACTTC. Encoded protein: CAISRPAEVETQYF.

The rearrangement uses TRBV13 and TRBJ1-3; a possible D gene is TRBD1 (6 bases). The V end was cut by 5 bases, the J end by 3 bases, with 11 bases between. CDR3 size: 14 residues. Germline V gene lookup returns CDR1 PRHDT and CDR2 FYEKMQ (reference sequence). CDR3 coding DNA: TGTGCCAGCAGCGAACAGGGAGTTGGAAACACCATATATTTT. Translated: CASSEQGVGNTIYF. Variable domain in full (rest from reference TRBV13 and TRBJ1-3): AAGVIQSPRHLIKEKRETATLKCYPIPRHDTVYWYQQGPGQDPQFLISFYEKMQSDKGSIPDRFSAQQFSDYHSELNMSSLELGDSALYFCASSEQGVGNTIYFGEGSWLTVV.

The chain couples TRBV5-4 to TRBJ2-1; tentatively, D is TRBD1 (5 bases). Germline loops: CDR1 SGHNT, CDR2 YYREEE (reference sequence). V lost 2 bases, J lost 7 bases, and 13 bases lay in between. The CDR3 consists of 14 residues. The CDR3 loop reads CASSFRQGRNEQFF. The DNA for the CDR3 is TGTGCCAGCAGCTTCAGGCAGGGTAGGAATGAGCAGTTCTTC.

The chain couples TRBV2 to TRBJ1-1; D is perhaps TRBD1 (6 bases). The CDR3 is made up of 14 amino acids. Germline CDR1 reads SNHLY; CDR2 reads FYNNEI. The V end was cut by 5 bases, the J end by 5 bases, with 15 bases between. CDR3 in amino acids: CASSIHREETEAFF. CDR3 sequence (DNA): TGTGCCAGCAGTATTCACAGGGAAGAGACTGAAGCTTTCTTT.

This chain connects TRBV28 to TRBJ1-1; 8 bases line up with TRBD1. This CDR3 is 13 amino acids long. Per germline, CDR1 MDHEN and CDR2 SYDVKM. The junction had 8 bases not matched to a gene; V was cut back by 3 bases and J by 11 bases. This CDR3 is CASSLVDRENAFF. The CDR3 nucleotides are TGTGCCAGCAGTTTGGTGGACAGGGAAAATGCTTTCTTT.

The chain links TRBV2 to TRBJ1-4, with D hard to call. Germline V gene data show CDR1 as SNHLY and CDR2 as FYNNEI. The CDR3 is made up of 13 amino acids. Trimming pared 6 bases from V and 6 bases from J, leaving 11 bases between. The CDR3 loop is CASRPEADEKLFF. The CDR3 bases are TGTGCCAGCAGACCCGAGGCAGATGAAAAACTGTTTTTT.

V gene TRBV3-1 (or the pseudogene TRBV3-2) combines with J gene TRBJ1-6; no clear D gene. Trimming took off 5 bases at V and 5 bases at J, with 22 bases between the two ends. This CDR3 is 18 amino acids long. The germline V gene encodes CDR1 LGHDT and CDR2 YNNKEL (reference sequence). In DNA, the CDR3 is TGTGCCAGCAGCAAAGTGCTTCCCATCATACATCATAATTCACCCCTCCACTTT. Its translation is CASSKVLPIIHHNSPLHF.

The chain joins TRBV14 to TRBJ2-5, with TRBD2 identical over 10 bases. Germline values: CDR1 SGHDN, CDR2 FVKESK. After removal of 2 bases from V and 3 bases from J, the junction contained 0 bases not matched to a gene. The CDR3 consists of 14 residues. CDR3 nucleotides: TGTGCCAGCAGCCAACTAGCGGGAGAAGAGACCCAGTACTTC. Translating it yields CASSQLAGEETQYF. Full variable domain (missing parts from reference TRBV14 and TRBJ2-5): EAGVTQFPSHSVIEKGQTVTLRCDPISGHDNLYWYRRVMGKEIKFLLHFVKESKQDESGMPNNRFLAERTGGTYSTLKVQPAELEDSGVYFCASSQLAGEETQYFGPGTRLLVL.

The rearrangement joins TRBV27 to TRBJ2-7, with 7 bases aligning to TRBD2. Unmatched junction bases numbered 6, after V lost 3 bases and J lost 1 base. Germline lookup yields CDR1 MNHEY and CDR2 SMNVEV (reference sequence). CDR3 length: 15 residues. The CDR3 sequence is CASSFRLADSYEQYF. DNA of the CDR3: TGTGCCAGCAGTTTTAGGCTAGCGGATTCCTACGAGCAGTACTTC.

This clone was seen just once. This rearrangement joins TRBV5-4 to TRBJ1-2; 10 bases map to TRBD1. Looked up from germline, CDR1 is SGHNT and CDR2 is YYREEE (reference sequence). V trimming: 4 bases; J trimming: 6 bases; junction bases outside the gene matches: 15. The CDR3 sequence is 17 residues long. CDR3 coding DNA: TGTGCCAGCAGCGCCCTCCGGGACAGGGGCGTATCCAATGGCTACACCTTC. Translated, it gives CASSALRDRGVSNGYTF.

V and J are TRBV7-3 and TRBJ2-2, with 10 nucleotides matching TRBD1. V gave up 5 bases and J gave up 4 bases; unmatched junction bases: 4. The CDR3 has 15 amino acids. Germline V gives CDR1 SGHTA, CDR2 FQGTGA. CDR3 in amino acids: CASSTTGGGTGELFF. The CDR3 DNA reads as TGTGCCAGCAGCACGACAGGGGGCGGCACCGGGGAGCTGTTTTTT. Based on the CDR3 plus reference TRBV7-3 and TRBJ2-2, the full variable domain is GAGVSQTPSNKVTEKGKYVELRCDPISGHTALYWYRQSLGQGPEFLIYFQGTGAADDSGLPNDRFFAVRPEGSVSTLKIQRTERGDSAVYLCASSTTGGGTGELFFGEGSRLTVL.

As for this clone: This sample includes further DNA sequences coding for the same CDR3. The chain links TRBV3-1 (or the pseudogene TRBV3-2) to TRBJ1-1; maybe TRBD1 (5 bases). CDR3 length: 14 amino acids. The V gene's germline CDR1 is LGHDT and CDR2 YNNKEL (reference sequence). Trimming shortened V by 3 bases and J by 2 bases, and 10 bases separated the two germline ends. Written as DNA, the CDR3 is TGTGCCAGCAGCCAGGTCGACAGAAACACTGAAGCTTTCTTT. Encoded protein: CASSQVDRNTEAFF.

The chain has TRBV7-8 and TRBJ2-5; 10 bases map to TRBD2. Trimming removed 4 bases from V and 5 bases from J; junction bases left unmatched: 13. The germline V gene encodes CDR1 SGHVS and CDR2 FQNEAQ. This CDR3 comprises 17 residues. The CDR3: CASSSGTSAFQGETQYF. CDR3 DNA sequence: TGTGCCAGCAGCTCGGGGACTAGCGCCTTTCAGGGGGAGACCCAGTACTTC.

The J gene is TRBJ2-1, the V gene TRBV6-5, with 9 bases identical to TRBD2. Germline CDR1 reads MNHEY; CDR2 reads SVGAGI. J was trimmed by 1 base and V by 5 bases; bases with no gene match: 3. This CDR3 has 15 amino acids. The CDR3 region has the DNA TGTGCCAGCAGTAGACTAGCGGAATCCTACAATGAGCAGTTCTTC. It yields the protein CASSRLAESYNEQFF.

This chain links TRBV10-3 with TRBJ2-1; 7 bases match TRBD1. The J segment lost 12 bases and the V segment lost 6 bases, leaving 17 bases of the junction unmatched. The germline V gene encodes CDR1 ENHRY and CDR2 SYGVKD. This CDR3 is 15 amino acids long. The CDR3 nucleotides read TGTGCCATCAGGACAGGGTGGGAATCCAGTCGGGGGCAGTTCTTC. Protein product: CAIRTGWESSRGQFF.

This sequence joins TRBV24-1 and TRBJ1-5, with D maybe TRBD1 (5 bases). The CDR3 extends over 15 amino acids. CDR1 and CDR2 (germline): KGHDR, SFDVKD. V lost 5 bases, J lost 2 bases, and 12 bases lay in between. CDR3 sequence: CATSGGEVGNQPQHF. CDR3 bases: TGTGCCACCAGTGGGGGGGAAGTGGGCAATCAGCCCCAGCATTTT.

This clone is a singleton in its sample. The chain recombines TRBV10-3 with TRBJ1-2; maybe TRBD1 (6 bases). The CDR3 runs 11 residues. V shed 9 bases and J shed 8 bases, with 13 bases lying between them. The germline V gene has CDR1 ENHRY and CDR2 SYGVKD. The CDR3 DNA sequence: TGTGCCATAGGGGCGGGGGCCGGCTACACCTTC. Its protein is CAIGAGAGYTF.

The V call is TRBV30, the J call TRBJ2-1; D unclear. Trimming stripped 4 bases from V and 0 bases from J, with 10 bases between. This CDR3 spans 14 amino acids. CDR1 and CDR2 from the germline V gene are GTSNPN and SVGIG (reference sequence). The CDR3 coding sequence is TGTGCCTGGACCCCCCGACACTCCTACAATGAGCAGTTCTTC. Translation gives CAWTPRHSYNEQFF.

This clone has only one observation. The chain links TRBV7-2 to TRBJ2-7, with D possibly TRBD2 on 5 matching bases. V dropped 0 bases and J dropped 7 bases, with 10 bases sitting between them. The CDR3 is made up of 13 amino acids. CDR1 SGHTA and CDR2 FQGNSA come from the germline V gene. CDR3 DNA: TGTGCCAGCAGCTTAGCGGGCACGGGGGAGCAGTACTTC. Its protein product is CASSLAGTGEQYF.

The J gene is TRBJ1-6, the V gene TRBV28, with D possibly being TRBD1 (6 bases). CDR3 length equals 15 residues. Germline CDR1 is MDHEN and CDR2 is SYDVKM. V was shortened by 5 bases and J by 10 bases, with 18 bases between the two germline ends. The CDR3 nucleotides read TGTGCCAGCAGTCTATTATCAGGGGTTGGCTCACCCCTCCACTTT. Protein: CASSLLSGVGSPLHF.

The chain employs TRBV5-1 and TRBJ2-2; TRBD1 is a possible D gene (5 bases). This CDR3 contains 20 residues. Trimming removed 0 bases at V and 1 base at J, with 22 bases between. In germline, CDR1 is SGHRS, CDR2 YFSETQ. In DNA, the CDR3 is TGCGCCAGCAGCTTGGCTCCTTCAGGGATTCAACCCCAGAACACCGGGGAGCTGTTTTTT. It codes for CASSLAPSGIQPQNTGELFF.

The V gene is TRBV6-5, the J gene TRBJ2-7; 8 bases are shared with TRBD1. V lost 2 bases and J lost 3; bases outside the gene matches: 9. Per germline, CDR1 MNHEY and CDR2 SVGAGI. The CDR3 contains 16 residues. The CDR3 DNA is TGTGCCAGCAGTTACGGGACAGGTGATTTTTTCTACGAGCAGTACTTC. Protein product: CASSYGTGDFFYEQYF.